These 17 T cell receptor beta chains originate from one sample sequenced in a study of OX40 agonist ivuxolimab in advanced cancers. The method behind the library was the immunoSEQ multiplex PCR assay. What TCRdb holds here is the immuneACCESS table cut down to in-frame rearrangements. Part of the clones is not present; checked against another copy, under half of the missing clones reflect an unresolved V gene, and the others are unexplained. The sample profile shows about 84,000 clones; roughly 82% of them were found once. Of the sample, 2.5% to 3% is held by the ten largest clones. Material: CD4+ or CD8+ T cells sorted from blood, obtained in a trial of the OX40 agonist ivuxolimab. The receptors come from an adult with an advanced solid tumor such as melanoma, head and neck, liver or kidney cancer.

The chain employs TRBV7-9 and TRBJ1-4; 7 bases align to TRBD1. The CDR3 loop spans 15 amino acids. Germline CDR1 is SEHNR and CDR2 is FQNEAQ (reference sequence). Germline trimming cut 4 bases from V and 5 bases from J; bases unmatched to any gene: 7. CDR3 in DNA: TGTGCCAGCAGCTCCTGGGGGACAGAGAATGAAAAACTGTTTTTT. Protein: CASSSWGTENEKLFF. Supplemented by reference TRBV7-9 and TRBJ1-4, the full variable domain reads DTGVSQNPRHKITKRGQNVTFRCDPISEHNRLYWYRQTLGQGPEFLTYFQNEAQLEKSRLLSDRFSAERPKGSFSTLEIQRTEQGDSAMYLCASSSWGTENEKLFFGSGTQLSVL.

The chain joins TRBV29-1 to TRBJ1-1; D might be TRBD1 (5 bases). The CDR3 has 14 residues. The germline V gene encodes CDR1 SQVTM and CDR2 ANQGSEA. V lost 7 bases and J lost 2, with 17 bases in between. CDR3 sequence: CSGASGGVNTEAFF. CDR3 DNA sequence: TGCAGCGGCGCCTCGGGGGGGGTCAACACTGAAGCTTTCTTT.

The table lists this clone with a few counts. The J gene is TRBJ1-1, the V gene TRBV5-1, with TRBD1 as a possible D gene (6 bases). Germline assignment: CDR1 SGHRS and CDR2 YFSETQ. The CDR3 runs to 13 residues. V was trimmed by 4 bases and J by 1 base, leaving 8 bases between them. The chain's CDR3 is CASSQQGNTEAFF. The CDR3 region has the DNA TGCGCCAGCAGCCAACAGGGGAACACTGAAGCTTTCTTT.

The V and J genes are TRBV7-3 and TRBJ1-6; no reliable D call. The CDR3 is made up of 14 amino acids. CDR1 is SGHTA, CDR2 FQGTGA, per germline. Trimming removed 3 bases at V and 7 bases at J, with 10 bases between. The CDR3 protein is CASSFLGYNSPLHF. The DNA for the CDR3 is TGTGCCAGCAGCTTTCTAGGGTACAATTCACCCCTCCACTTT.

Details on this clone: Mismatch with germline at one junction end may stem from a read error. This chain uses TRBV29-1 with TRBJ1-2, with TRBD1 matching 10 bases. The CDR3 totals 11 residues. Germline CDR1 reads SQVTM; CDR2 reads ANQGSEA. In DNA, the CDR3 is TGCAGCGTTGTCTGGACAGGGGGTAACGCCTTC. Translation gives CSVVWTGGNAF.

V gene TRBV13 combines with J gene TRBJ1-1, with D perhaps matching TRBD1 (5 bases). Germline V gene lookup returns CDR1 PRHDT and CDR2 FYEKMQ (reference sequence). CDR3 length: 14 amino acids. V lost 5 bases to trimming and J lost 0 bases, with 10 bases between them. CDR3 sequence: CASSGGRLNTEAFF. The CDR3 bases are TGTGCCAGCAGCGGGGGACGGCTGAACACTGAAGCTTTCTTT.

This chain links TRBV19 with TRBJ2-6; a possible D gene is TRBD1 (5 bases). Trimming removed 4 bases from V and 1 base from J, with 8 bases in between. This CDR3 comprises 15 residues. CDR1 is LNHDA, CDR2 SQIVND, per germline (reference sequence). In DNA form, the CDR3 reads TGTGCCAGTAGTAGTCAGGGATCTGGGGCCAACGTCCTGACTTTC. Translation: CASSSQGSGANVLTF.

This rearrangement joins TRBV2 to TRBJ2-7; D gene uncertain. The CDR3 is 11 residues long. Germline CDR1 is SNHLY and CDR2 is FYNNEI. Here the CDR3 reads CATELNYEQYF. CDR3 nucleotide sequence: TGTGCGACCGAATTAAACTACGAGCAGTACTTC. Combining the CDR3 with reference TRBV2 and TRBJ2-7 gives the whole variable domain EPEVTQTPSHQVTQMGQEVILRCVPISNHLYFYWYRQILGQKVEFLVSFYNNEISEKSEIFDDQFSVERPDGSNFTLKIRSTKLEDSAMYFCATELNYEQYFGPGTRLTVT.

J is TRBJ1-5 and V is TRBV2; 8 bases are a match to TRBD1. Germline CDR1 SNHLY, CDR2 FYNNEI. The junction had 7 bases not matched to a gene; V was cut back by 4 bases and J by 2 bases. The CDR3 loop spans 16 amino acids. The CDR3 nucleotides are TGTGCCAGCAGTGGGCAGGGGGCCGGGGGCAATCAGCCCCAGCATTTT. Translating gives CASSGQGAGGNQPQHF.

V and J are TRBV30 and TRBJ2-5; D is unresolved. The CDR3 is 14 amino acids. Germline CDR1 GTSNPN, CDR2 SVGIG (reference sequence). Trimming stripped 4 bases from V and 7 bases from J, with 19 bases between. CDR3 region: CAWMSTSAMGTQYF. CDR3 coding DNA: TGTGCCTGGATGTCAACCTCCGCCATGGGGACCCAGTACTTC.

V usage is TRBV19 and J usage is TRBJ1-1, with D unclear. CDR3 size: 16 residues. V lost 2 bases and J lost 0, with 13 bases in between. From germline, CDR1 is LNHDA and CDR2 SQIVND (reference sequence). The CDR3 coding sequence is TGTGCCAGTAGTATAAGTGGGCAGATCATGAACACTGAAGCTTTCTTT. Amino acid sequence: CASSISGQIMNTEAFF. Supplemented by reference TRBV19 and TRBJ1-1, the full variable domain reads DGGITQSPKYLFRKEGQNVTLSCEQNLNHDAMYWYRQDPGQGLRLIYYSQIVNDFQKGDIAEGYSVSREKKESFPLTVTSAQKNPTAFYLCASSISGQIMNTEAFFGQGTRLTVV.

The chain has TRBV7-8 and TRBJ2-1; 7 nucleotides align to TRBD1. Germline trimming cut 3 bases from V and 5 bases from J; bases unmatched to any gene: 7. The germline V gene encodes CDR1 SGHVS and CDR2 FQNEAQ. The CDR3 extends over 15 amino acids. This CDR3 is CASSFPGTDHNEQFF. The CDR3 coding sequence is TGTGCCAGCAGCTTCCCCGGGACAGACCACAATGAGCAGTTCTTC.

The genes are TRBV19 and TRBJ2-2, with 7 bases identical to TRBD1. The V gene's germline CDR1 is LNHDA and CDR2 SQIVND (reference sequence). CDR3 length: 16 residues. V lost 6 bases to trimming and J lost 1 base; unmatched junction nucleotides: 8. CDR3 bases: TGTGCCAGTAGGACCGGGACAGACTTGAACACCGGGGAGCTGTTTTTT. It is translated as CASRTGTDLNTGELFF.

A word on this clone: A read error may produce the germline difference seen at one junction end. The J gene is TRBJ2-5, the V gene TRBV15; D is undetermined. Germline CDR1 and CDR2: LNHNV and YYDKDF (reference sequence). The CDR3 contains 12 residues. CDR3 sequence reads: CATSRDYGPRNF. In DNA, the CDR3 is TGTGCCACCAGCAGAGATTATGGGCCTAGGAACTTC.

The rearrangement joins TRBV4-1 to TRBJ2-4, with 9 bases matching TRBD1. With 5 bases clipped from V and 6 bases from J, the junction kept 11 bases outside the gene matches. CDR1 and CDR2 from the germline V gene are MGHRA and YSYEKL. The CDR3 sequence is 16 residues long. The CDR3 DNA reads TGCGCCAGCAGCAACCCGACAGGGGGACGGAGAAACATTCAGTACTTC. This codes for CASSNPTGGRRNIQYF.

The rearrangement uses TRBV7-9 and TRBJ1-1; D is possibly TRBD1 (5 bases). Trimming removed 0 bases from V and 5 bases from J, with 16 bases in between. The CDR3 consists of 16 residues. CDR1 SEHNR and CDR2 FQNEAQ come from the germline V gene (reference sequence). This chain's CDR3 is CASSLAQGVGGTEAFF. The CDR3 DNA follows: TGTGCCAGCAGCTTAGCGCAAGGGGTGGGCGGAACTGAAGCTTTCTTT.

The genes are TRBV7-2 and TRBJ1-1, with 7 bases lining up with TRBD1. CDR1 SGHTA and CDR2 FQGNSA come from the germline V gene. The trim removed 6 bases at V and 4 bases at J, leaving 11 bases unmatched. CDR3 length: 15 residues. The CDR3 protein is CASRDRDSFGTEAFF. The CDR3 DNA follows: TGTGCCAGCAGGGATAGGGACAGTTTCGGCACTGAAGCTTTCTTT.